This T cell receptor (beta chain) stems from a study of long-term antiretroviral therapy in people with HIV. Germline loops: CDR1 KGHSH, CDR2 LQKENI. The J segment lost 4 bases and the V segment lost 3 bases, leaving 4 bases of the junction unmatched. CDR3 length: 15 residues. Study-wide results and caveats: The study collected blood between the mid-2000s and the late 2010s, possibly under older ART regimens.

Survey-level immunoSEQ v3.0 assays were run. Libraries were prepared by immunoSEQ multiplex PCR; TCRdb keeps only in-frame clonotypes and omits some of them. Of under 35,000 clones in the sample, 70% to 90% were seen once. In regard to this clone: Its antigen is still unknown.

This sequence originates from a young man with HIV. The V call is TRBV18, the J call TRBJ2-1, with 9 nucleotides matching TRBD2. This material consisted of unsorted PBMCs, taken 1.1 years after starting antiretroviral therapy. In DNA, the CDR3 is TGTGCCAGCTCACCGAGCGGGGGGTCTTACAATGAGCAGTTCTTC. Its translation is CASSPSGGSYNEQFF.